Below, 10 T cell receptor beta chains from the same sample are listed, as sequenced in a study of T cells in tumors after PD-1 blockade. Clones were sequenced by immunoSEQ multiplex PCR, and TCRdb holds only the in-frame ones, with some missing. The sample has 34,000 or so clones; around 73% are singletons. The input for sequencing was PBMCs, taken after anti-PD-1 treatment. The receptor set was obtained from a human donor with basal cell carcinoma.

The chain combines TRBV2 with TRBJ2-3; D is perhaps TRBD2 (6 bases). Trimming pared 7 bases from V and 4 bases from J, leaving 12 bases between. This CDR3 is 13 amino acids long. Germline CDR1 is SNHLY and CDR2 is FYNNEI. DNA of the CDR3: TGTGCCAGCAAGGGACTCAACGCAGATACGCAGTATTTT. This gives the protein CASKGLNADTQYF.

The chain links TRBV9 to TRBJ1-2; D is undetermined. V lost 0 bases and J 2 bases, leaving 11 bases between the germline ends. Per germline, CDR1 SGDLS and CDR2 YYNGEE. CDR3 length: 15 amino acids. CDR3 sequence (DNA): TGTGCCAGCAGCGTAGGGGTTGGGCGGAACTATGGCTACACCTTC. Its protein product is CASSVGVGRNYGYTF.

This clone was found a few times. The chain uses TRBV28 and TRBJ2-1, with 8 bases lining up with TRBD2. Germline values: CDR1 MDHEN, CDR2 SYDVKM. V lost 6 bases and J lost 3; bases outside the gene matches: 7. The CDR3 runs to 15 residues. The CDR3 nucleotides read TGTGCCAGCAGCCCCTCCCTAGCGGGCTACAATGAGCAGTTCTTC. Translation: CASSPSLAGYNEQFF.

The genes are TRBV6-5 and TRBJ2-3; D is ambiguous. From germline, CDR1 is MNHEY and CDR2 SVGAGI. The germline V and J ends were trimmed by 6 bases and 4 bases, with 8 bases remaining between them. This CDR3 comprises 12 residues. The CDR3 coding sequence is TGTGCCAGCAGAGACCCTCCAGATACGCAGTATTTT. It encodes CASRDPPDTQYF.

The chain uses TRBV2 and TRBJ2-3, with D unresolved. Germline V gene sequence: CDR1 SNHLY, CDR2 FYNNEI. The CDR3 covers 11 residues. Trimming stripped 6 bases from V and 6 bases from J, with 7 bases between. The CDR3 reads CASSLWDTQYF. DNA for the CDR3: TGTGCCAGCAGCCTCTGGGATACGCAGTATTTT.

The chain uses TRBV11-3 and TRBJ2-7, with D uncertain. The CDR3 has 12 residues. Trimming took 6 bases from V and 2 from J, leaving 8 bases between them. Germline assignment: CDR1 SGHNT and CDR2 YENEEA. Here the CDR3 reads CASRSGPYEQYF. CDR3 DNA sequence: TGTGCCAGCAGATCCGGGCCCTACGAGCAGTACTTC.

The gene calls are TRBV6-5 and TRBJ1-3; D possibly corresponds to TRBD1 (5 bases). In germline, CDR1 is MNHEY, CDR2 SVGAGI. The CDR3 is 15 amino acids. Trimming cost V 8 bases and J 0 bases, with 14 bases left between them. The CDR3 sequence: CASGGRQSSGNTIYF. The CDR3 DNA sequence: TGTGCCAGCGGCGGAAGACAGAGCTCTGGAAACACCATATATTTT.

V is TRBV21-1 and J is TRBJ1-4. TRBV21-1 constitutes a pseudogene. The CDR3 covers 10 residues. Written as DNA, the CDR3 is TGTGCCAGCAGCAAAAGGGAGGGGGATTTT. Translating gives CASSKREGDF.

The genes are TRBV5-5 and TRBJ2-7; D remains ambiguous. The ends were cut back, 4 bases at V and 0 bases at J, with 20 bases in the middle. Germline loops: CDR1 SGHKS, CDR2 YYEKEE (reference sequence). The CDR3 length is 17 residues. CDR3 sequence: CASSRLKGSLFSYEQYF. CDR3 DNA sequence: TGTGCCAGCAGCCGCCTTAAGGGATCGTTGTTCTCCTACGAGCAGTACTTC. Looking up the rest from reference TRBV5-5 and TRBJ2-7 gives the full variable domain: DAGVTQSPTHLIKTRGQQVTLRCSPISGHKSVSWYQQVLGQGPQFIFQYYEKEERGRGNFPDRFSARQFPNYSSELNVNALLLGDSALYLCASSRLKGSLFSYEQYFGPGTRLTVT.

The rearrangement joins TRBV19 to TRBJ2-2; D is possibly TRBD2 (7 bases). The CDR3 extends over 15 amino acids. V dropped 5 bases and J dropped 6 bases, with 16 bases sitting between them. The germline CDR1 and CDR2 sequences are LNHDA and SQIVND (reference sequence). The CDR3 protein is CASSGRGLGSGELFF. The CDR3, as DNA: TGTGCCAGTAGTGGGCGGGGGCTAGGCTCCGGGGAGCTGTTTTTT.